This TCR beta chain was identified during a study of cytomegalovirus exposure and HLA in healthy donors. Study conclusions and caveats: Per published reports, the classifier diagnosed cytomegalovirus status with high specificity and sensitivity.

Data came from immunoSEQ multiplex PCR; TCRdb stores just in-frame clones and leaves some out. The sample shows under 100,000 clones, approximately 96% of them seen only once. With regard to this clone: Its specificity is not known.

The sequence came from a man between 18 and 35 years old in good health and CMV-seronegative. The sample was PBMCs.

In DNA form, the CDR3 reads TGTGCCAGCAGCCCTGCTTTAGGGGCCAATGAGCAGTTCTTC. Amino acids: CASSPALGANEQFF. This sequence joins TRBV7-6 and TRBJ2-1; perhaps TRBD1 as D (5 bases). The CDR3 has 14 amino acids. The V and J ends lost 5 bases and 6 bases respectively, with 14 bases between them. Germline lookup yields CDR1 SGHVS and CDR2 FNYEAQ.